This is a list of T cell receptor beta chains from one sample in a study of CD8 T cells in Susac syndrome. Each CDR3 protein is one row after TCRdb ran MiXCR on the immunoSEQ multiplex PCR reads. This table holds hundreds of thousands of distinct CDR3 sequences, 90% to 95% found once. Specimen: CD4+ T cells from PBMCs. All receptors derive from a human donor with multiple sclerosis. The CDR3 runs from the conserved cysteine through the conserved F or W. The D gene is left open where the match is weak. Size tells how often a clone was seen (once, few, many) or the class of an expanded clone, and some rows leave it out.

abundance | d_gene | j_gene | v_gene | CDR3nt | CDR3aa
- | - | TRBJ1-5 | TRBV19 | TGTGCCAGTACGCGCGATGCCGAAGGAGGGTTGACTCAGCCCCAGCATTTT | CASTRDAEGGLTQPQHF
- | - | TRBJ1-1 | TRBV5-1 | TGCGCCAGCAGCCTCCCGACAGGGAACACTGAAGCTTTCTTT | CASSLPTGNTEAFF
- | TRBD1 | TRBJ1-2 | TRBV25-1 | TGTGCCAGCTCCGACAGGGGGCTCAATGATAGGATGGGCTACACCTTC | CASSDRGLNDRMGYTF
- | - | TRBJ2-7 | TRBV6-5 | TGTGCCAGCAGTTACGGGGGGCGGAACGAGCAGTACTTC | CASSYGGRNEQYF
- | - | TRBJ2-1 | TRBV3-1 | TGTGCCAGCACCACCAAAGGGGAGCAGTTCTTC | CASTTKGEQFF
- | - | TRBJ2-5 | TRBV2 | TGTGCCAGCAAAACGGGGAGGTACCAAGAGACCCAGTACTTC | CASKTGRYQETQYF
- | TRBD2 | TRBJ2-1 | TRBV4-1 | TGCGCCAGCAGTAGAGCGGGAGGCTACAATGAGCAGTTCTTC | CASSRAGGYNEQFF
- | - | TRBJ2-4 | TRBV3-1 | TGTGCCAGCAGCCAAGGCGAGGACATTCAGTACTTC | CASSQGEDIQYF
- | - | TRBJ2-1 | TRBV9 | TGTGCCAGCAGCGTGGGAGAGGGTGAGCAGTTCTTC | CASSVGEGEQFF
- | TRBD1 | TRBJ2-4 | TRBV29-1 | TGCAGCGTTGGGCGGACAGGGGCAGCAAACATTCAGTACTTC | CSVGRTGAANIQYF
- | - | TRBJ2-5 | TRBV28 | TGTGCCAGCAGTTTAATCTCACGAGGGGAGACCCAGTACTTC | CASSLISRGETQYF
- | - | TRBJ2-5 | TRBV3-1 | TGTGCCAGCAGCCCAGACAGACAAGAGACCCAGTACTTC | CASSPDRQETQYF
- | - | TRBJ2-1 | TRBV29-1 | TGCAGCGTGGTTAGGACAGGGAGGGATGAGCAGTTCTTC | CSVVRTGRDEQFF
once | TRBD2 | TRBJ2-2 | TRBV5-1 | TGCGCCAGCAGCTCCGGGACTAGCGGGCCGAACACCGGGGAGCTGTTTTTT | CASSSGTSGPNTGELFF
- | - | TRBJ2-5 | TRBV5-1 | TGCGCCAGCAGCCAAAAGATAGACCAGTACCAAGAGACCCAGTACTTC | CASSQKIDQYQETQYF
- | TRBD1 | TRBJ2-3 | TRBV7-3 | TGTGCCAGCTCACTAGACAGGGCTGCAGATACGCAGTATTTT | CASSLDRAADTQYF
- | - | TRBJ1-5 | TRBV18 | TGTGCCAGCTCACCCAGACGGTTTAGCAATCAGCCCCAGCATTTT | CASSPRRFSNQPQHF
- | TRBD1 | TRBJ2-7 | TRBV27 | TGTGCCAGCAGTTTATGGGGGACAGGGGCCCGCGGGGGGCAGTACTTC | CASSLWGTGARGGQYF
- | - | TRBJ1-1 | TRBV5-4 | TGTGCCAGCAGCTTAAGCCGCACGGCAGGTGAAGCTTTCTTT | CASSLSRTAGEAFF
- | TRBD1 | TRBJ1-1 | TRBV29-1 | TGCAGCGTTGGCCCCCCGACAGGGGCGCGGTACACTGAAGCTTTCTTT | CSVGPPTGARYTEAFF
- | - | TRBJ2-1 | TRBV3-1 | TGTGCCAGCAGCCAATTGGCGGATGAGCAGTTCTTC | CASSQLADEQFF
- | TRBD1 | TRBJ1-5 | TRBV5-6 | TGTGCCAGCAGCTTGATTTCAGGGGGCGGTCAGCCCCAGCATTTT | CASSLISGGGQPQHF
- | - | TRBJ2-7 | TRBV5-1 | TGCGCCAGCAGCTTGGTAGCGGCAGGGAACTACGAGCAGTACTTC | CASSLVAAGNYEQYF
- | TRBD2 | TRBJ2-1 | TRBV27 | TGTGCCAGCAGTTCTGGCATCCTCCAGGTTCGCGGGGGGAACGATGGTGAGCAGTTCTTC | CASSSGILQVRGGNDGEQFF
- | - | TRBJ2-5 | TRBV30 | TGTGCCTGGACCGGCTTGGTGTCCGCGGGGACCCAGTACTTC | CAWTGLVSAGTQYF
- | TRBD1 | TRBJ2-7 | TRBV28 | TGTGCCAGCAGTTTATATGGGACAGGGCGTCAGGAGCAGTACTTC | CASSLYGTGRQEQYF
once | - | TRBJ2-3 | TRBV7-2 | TGTGCCAGCAGCTTAGTACACGGGAGCCCCCCGGGAAGTACGCAGTATTTT | CASSLVHGSPPGSTQYF
- | - | TRBJ2-7 | TRBV14 | TGTGCCAGCAGCCAAGATAACTCCGCCTACGAGCAGTACTTC | CASSQDNSAYEQYF
- | - | TRBJ2-5 | TRBV6-2/TRBV6-3 | TGTGCCAGCAGGCCCGGACAGCTCCAAGAGACCCAGTACTTC | CASRPGQLQETQYF
- | - | TRBJ2-4 | TRBV6-5 | TGTGCCAGCAGTCCCGACAGGAGAATTCAGTACTTC | CASSPDRRIQYF
- | TRBD2 | TRBJ2-5 | TRBV13 | TGTGCCAGCAGCATCACCCTAGCGGGGGCGGGAGAGACCCAGTACTTC | CASSITLAGAGETQYF
once | - | TRBJ1-1 | TRBV6-6 | TGTGCCAGCGACAAACTGAACACTGAAGCTTTCTTT | CASDKLNTEAFF
- | - | TRBJ2-1 | TRBV15 | TGTGCCACCAGCAGTGGACTAAACAATGAGCAGTTCTTC | CATSSGLNNEQFF
- | - | TRBJ2-3 | TRBV5-1 | TGCGCCAGCACCCTGCATGGGGTTATGGGAGATACGCAGTATTTT | CASTLHGVMGDTQYF
- | TRBD1 | TRBJ1-3 | TRBV5-1 | TGCGCCAGCAGCCCACAGGGGACTACTGGAAACACCATATATTTT | CASSPQGTTGNTIYF
- | - | TRBJ1-2 | TRBV5-1 | TGCGCCAGCAGTAGGGCTGAATTCTATGGCTACACCTTC | CASSRAEFYGYTF
- | TRBD1 | TRBJ2-5 | TRBV5-4 | TGTGCCAGCAGGGGGCAGGGGGCCTCTGGAGAGACCCAGTACTTC | CASRGQGASGETQYF
- | - | TRBJ1-3 | TRBV9 | TGTGCCAGCAGCTTACGGACAGCTGGAAACACCATATATTTT | CASSLRTAGNTIYF
- | - | TRBJ1-6 | TRBV19 | TGTGCCAGTACCACCGGCTCGAATTCACCCCTCCACTTT | CASTTGSNSPLHF
- | - | TRBJ1-1 | TRBV19 | TGTGCCAGTAGTATGGTCCGATTGAACACTGAAGCTTTCTTT | CASSMVRLNTEAFF
once | - | TRBJ1-1 | TRBV2 | TGTGCCAGCAGTGAAGGCCGAGGGTCCGCGGAAGCTTTCTTT | CASSEGRGSAEAFF
once | - | TRBJ1-1 | TRBV7-3 | TGTGCCAGCAGCTTAACGAGGGTTACAGGGCGGACTGAAGCTTTCTTT | CASSLTRVTGRTEAFF
- | - | TRBJ1-2 | TRBV20-1 | TGCAGTGCCACAAGAATGCTTTACGGCTACACCTTC | CSATRMLYGYTF
- | - | TRBJ2-2 | TRBV11-2 | TGTGCCAGCAGGAGGGCCCGGGGAGTGAACACCGGGGAGCTGTTTTTT | CASRRARGVNTGELFF
- | - | TRBJ1-1 | TRBV28 | TGTGCCAGCAGCAAGCCGCAGAACACTGAAGCTTTCTTT | CASSKPQNTEAFF
- | - | TRBJ2-7 | TRBV20-1 | TGCAGTGCTAGCTATGAGCACTCCTACGAGCAGTACTTC | CSASYEHSYEQYF
- | TRBD1 | TRBJ2-1 | TRBV7-9 | TGTGCCAGCAGATCCCGGGACAGAGCCTACAATGAGCAGTTCTTC | CASRSRDRAYNEQFF
- | - | TRBJ1-2 | TRBV5-6 | TGTGCCAGCACCCAAGCCGGGACTAGCCCTAACTATGGCTACACCTTC | CASTQAGTSPNYGYTF
once | - | TRBJ1-5 | TRBV12-3/TRBV12-4 | TGTGCCAGCAGCCGGAACCGGTCGGGGCCCCAGCATTTT | CASSRNRSGPQHF
- | - | TRBJ2-6 | TRBV12-3/TRBV12-4 | TGTGCCAGCAGCTCGGGGACACTGCTGAGCTCTGGGGCCAACGTCCTGACTTTC | CASSSGTLLSSGANVLTF
- | TRBD1 | TRBJ1-1 | TRBV5-1 | TGCGCCAGCAGCCAGCTACAGGGGTTGAACACTGAAGCTTTCTTT | CASSQLQGLNTEAFF
- | - | TRBJ2-7 | TRBV12-3/TRBV12-4 | TGTGCCAGCAGCCCATGGGGGTTGGCCTACGAGCAGTACTTC | CASSPWGLAYEQYF
- | TRBD2 | TRBJ2-3 | TRBV24-1 | TGTGCCACCTTTCCGGGAGGAACAGATACGCAGTATTTT | CATFPGGTDTQYF
- | - | TRBJ2-2 | TRBV7-2 | TGTGCCAGCAGTCTTTTGAGGGGCCCGAACACCGGGGAGCTGTTTTTT | CASSLLRGPNTGELFF
once | - | TRBJ1-4 | TRBV7-9 | TGTGCCAGCAGCCCGAGACATGCGCAAAAACTGTTTTTT | CASSPRHAQKLFF
once | - | TRBJ2-5 | TRBV27 | TGTGCCAGCAGTTATATTTCGAGAGGGAGGCCGGCGACCCAGTACTTC | CASSYISRGRPATQYF
- | - | TRBJ1-4 | TRBV12-3/TRBV12-4 | TGTGCCAGCAGTTTATCCGGGATTAATGAAAAACTGTTTTTT | CASSLSGINEKLFF
- | - | TRBJ2-5 | TRBV28 | TGTGCCAGCAGTGGCTGGGGGGAGACCCAGTACTTC | CASSGWGETQYF
- | - | TRBJ1-6 | TRBV5-4 | TGTGCCAGTGGGGCGCATAATTCACCCCTCCACTTT | CASGAHNSPLHF